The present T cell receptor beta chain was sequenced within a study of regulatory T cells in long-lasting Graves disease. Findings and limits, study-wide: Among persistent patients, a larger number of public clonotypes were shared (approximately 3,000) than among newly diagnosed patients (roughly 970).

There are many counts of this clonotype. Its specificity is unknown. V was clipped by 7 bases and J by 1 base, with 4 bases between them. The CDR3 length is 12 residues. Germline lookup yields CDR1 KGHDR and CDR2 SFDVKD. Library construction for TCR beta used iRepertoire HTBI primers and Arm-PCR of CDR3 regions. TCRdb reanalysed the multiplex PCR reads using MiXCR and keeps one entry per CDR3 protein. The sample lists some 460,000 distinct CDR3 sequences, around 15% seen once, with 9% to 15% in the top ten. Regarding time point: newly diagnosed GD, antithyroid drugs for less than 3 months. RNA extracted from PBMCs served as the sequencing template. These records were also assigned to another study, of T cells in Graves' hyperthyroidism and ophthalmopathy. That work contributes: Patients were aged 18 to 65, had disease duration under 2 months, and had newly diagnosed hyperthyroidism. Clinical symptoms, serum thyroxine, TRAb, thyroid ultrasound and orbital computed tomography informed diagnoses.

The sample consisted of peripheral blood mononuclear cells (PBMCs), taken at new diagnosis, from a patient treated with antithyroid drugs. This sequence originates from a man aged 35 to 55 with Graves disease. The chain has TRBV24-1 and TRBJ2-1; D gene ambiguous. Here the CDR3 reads CATSTSYNEQFF. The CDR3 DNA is TGTGCCACCAGCACGTCCTACAATGAGCAGTTCTTC.